This T cell receptor beta chain was sequenced for a study of shared clonotypes between healthy human individuals. Study-level information: CD4 naive and memory got three plates each, CD8 naive two, CD8 memory one.

The CDR3 is 19 residues long. Germline lookup yields CDR1 MDHEN and CDR2 SYDVKM. Trimming cost V 6 bases and J 8 bases; bases outside gene matches: 24. TCRdb's copy holds only in-frame clones and misses some; the assay was immunoSEQ multiplex PCR. The sample records over 2 million clones, around 92% being singletons. This chain joins TRBV28 and TRBJ2-1; 8 bases align to TRBD1. The clonotype originates from a man between 18 and 35 years old in good health. Some clones in this sample may be carry-over from other donors' samples. Input material: naive CD4+ T cells from PBMCs. This sample's subset: CD45RA+ positively selected. CDR3 protein: CASRHAGTGPLKSGYEQFF. In nucleotides, the CDR3 is TGTGCCAGCAGACACGCCGGGACAGGCCCCCTTAAATCCGGATATGAGCAGTTCTTC.